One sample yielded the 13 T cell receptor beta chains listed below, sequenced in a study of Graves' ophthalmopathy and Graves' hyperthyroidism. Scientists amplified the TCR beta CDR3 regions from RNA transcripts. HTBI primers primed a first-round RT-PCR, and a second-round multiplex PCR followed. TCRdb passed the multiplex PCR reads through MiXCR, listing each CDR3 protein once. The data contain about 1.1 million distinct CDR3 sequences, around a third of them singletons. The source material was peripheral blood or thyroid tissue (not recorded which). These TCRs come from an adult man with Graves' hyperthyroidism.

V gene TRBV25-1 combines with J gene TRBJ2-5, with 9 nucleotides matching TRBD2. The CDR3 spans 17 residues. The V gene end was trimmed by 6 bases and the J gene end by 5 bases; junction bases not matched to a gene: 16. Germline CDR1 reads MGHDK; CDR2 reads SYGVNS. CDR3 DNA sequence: TGTGCCAGCAGCCAAGCCGCGGGAGGGCCAGAAACGGAGACCCAGTACTTC. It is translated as CASSQAAGGPETETQYF.

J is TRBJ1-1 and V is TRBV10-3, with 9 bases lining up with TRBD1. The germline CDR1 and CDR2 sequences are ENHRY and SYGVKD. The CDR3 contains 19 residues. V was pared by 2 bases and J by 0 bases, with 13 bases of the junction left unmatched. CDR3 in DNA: TGTGCCATCAGTGAGAGACCACCGGGACAGGGCGGGATGAACACTGAAGCTTTCTTT. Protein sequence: CAISERPPGQGGMNTEAFF.

The CDR3, as DNA: TGTGCCAGTAGTATCACTAGCGGGAGGGGAAATACGCAGTATTTT. It is translated as CASSITSGRGNTQYF. The chain joins TRBV19 to TRBJ2-3, with TRBD2 matching 13 bases. The germline gives CDR1 LNHDA, CDR2 SQIVND (reference sequence). This CDR3 has 15 residues. The J segment lost 7 bases and the V segment lost 3 bases, leaving 4 bases of the junction unmatched.

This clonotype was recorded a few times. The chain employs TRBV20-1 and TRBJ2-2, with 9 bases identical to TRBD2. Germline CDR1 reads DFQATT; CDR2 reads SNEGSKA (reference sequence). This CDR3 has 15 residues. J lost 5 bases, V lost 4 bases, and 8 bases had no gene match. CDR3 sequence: CSATRLAERTGELFF. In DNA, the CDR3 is TGCAGTGCTACCAGACTAGCGGAAAGAACCGGGGAGCTGTTTTTT.

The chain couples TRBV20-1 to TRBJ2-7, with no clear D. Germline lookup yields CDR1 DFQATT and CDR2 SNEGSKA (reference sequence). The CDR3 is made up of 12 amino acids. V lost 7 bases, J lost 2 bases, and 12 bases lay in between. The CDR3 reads CSVSINTYEQYF. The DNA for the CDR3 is TGCAGTGTCTCGATTAACACCTACGAGCAGTACTTC.

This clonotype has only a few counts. CDR3 protein: CASSSAWGLGYTF. CDR3 nucleotides: TGTGCCAGCAGTAGCGCGTGGGGGCTGGGCTACACCTTC. The rearrangement uses TRBV12-3 or TRBV12-4 and TRBJ1-2; weak D call: TRBD1 (6 bases). V lost 5 bases and J 8 bases, leaving 15 bases between the germline ends. This CDR3 is 13 amino acids long.

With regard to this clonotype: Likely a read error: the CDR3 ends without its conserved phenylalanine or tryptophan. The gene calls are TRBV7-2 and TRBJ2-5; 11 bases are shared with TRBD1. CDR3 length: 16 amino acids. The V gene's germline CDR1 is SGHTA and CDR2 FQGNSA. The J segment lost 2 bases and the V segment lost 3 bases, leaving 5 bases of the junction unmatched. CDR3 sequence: CASSLGTGGVQETQYL. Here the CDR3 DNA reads TGTGCCAGCAGCTTGGGGACAGGGGGGGTTCAAGAGACCCAGTACCTC.

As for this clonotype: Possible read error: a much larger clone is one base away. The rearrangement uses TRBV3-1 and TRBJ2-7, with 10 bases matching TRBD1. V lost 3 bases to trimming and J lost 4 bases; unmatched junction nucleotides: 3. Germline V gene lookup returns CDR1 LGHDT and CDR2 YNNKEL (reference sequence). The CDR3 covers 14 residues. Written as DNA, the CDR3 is TGTGCCAGCAGCCACTGGGACAGGGGTTACGAGCAGTACTTC. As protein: CASSHWDRGYEQYF.

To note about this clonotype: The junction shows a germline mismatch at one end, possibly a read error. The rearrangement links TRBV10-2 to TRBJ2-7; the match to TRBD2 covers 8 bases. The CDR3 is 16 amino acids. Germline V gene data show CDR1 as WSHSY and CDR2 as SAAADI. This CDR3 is CASTPSGSGGPREQYF. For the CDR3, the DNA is TGTGCCAGCACTCCAAGCGGGAGTGGGGGGCCTCGTGAGCAGTACTTC.

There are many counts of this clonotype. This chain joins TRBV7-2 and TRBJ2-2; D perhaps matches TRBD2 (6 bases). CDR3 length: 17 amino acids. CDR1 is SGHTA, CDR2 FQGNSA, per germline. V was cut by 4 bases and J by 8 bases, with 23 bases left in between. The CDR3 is CASSYSQSRRARGELFF. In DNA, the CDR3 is TGTGCCAGCAGCTATTCCCAAAGCAGGAGGGCGCGAGGGGAGCTGTTTTTT.

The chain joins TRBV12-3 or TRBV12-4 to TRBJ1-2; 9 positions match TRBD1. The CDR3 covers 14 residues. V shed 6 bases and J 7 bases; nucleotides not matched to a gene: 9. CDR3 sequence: CASSTGTGRIGYTF. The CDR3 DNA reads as TGTGCCAGCAGCACCGGGACAGGGCGTATTGGCTACACCTTC.

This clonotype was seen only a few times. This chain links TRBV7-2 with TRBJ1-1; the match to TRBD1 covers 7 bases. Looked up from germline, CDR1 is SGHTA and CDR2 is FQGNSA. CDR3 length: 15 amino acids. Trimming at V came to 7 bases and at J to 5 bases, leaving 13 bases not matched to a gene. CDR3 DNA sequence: TGTGCCAGCACCCCGATATATAGACAGGGAACTGAAGCTTTCTTT. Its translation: CASTPIYRQGTEAFF. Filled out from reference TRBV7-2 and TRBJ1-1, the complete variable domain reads GAGVSQSPSNKVTEKGKDVELRCDPISGHTALYWYRQSLGQGLEFLIYFQGNSAPDKSGLPSDRFSAERTGGSVSTLTIQRTQQEDSAVYLCASTPIYRQGTEAFFGQGTRLTVV.

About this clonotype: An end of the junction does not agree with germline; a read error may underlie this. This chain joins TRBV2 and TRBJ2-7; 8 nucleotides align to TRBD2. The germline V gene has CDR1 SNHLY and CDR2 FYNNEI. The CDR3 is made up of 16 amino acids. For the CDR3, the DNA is TGTGCCAGCACTCGAGTACCGGGAGGGCCATCCTCCGAGCAGTACTTC. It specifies CASTRVPGGPSSEQYF.